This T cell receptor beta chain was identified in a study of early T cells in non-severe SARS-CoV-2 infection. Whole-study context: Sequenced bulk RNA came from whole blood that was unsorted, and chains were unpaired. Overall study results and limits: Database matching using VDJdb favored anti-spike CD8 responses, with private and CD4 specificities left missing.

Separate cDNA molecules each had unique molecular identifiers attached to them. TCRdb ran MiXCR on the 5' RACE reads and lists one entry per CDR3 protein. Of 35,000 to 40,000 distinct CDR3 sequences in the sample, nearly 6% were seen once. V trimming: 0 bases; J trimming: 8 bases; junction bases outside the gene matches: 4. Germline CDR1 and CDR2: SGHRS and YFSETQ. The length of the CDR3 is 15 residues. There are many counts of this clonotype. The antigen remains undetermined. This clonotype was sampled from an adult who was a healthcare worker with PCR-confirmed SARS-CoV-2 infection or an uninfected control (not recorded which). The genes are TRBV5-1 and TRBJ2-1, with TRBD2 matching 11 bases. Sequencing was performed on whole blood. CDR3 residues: CASSLDLAGGDEQFF. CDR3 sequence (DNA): TGCGCCAGCAGCTTGGATCTAGCGGGGGGTGATGAGCAGTTCTTC.